The sequence of this T cell receptor beta chain was determined in a study of T cells in Graves' hyperthyroidism and ophthalmopathy. This CDR3 contains 14 residues. J lost 10 bases, V lost 5 bases, and 13 bases had no gene match. Germline V CDR1 and CDR2: MDHEN, SYDVKM. There are many counts of this clonotype. Researchers amplified the TCR beta CDR3 regions from RNA transcripts. Initially, a first-round RT-PCR of the TCR CDR3 employed the HTBI primer set. Via MiXCR, TCRdb re-called the multiplex PCR reads, giving one row per CDR3 protein. This table holds roughly 200,000 distinct CDR3 sequences, 15% to 20% found once.

Material: blood. The V call is TRBV28, the J call TRBJ1-1, with TRBD1 matching over 7 bases. The receptor's source is a man aged 40-49 years with Graves' hyperthyroidism. The CDR3 nucleotides are TGTGCCAGCAGTCTACAAACGCGACAGGGCGGAGCTTTCTTT. It codes for CASSLQTRQGGAFF.